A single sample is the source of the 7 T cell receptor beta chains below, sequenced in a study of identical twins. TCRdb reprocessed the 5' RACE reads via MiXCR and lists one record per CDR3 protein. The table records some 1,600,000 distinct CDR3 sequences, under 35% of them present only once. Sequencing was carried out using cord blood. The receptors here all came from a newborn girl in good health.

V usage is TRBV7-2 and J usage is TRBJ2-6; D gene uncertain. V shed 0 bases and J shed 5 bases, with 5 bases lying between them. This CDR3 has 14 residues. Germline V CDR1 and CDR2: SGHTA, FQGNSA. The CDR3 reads CASSLAFRANVLTF. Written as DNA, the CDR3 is TGTGCCAGCAGCTTAGCGTTTAGGGCCAACGTCCTGACTTTC.

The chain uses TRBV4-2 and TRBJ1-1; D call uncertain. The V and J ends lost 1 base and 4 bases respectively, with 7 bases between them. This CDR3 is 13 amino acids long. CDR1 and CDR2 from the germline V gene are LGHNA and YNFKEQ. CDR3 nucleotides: TGTGCCAGCAGCCAAGGGGCGTCCACTGAAGCTTTCTTT. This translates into CASSQGASTEAFF.

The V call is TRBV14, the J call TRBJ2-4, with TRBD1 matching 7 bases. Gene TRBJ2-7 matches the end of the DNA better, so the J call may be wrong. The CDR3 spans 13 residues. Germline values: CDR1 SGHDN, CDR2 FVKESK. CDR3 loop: CASSHRDSHEQYF. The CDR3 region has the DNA TGTGCCAGCAGCCACCGGGACAGCCACGAGCAGTACTTC.

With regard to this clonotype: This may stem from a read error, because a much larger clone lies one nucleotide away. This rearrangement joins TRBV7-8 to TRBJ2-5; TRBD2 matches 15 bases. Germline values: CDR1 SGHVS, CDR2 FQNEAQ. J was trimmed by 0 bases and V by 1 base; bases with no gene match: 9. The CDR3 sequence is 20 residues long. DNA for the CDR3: TGTGCCAGCAGCTTAGTCAGGACTAGCGGGAGGGCCTTGCACCAAGAGACCCAGTACTTC. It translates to CASSLVRTSGRALHQETQYF.

The CDR3 DNA reads TGTGCCACCTACCAAATGAGGGTTGAAAAACTGTTTTTT. It encodes CATYQMRVEKLFF. The chain joins TRBV28 to TRBJ1-4, with unresolved D. The germline gives CDR1 MDHEN, CDR2 SYDVKM. The CDR3 is made up of 13 amino acids. The V gene lost 10 bases and the J gene lost 7 bases, with 16 bases spanning the gap.

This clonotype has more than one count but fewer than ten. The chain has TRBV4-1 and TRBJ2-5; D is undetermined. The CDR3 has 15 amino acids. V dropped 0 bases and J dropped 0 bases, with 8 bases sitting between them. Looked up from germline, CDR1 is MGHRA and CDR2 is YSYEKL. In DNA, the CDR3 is TGCGCCAGCAGCCAAGATCACCAGTACCAAGAGACCCAGTACTTC. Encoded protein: CASSQDHQYQETQYF.

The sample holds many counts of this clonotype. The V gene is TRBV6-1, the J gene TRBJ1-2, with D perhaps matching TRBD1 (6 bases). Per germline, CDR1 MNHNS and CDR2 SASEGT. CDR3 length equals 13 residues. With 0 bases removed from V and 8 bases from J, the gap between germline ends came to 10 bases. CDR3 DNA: TGTGCCAGCAGTGAAGCCGGGACATTCGGCTACACCTTC. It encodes CASSEAGTFGYTF.